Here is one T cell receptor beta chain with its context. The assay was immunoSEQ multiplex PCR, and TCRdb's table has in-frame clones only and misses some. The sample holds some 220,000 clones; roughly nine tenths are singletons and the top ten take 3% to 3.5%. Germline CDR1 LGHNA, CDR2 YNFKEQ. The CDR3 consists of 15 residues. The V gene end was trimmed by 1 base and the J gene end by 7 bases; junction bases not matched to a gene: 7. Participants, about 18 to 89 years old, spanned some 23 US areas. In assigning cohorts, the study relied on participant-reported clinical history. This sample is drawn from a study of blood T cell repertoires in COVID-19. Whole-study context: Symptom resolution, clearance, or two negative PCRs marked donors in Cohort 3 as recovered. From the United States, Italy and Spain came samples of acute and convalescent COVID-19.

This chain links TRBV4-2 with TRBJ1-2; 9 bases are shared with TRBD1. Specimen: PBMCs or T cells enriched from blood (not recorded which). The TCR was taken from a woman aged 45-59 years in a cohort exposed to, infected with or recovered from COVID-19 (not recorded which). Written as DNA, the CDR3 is TGTGCCAGCAGCCAAGTGAGGGGACAGGGTCTTGGCTACACCTTC. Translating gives CASSQVRGQGLGYTF.